The 31 T cell receptor beta chains given below trace back to one sample, sequenced in a study of T-cell reconstitution after alpha-beta-depleted transplantation in children. During its preparation, the TCRbeta library received unique molecular identifiers. In TCRdb, the PCR reads were re-called with MiXCR into one record per CDR3 protein. The sample has about 200,000 distinct CDR3 sequences, around 7% seen once; the top ten hold more than 5.5%. The sequencing here drew on PBMCs, taken before TCRalphabeta/CD19-depleted stem cell transplant. The receptor source for this set is a boy aged 2 to 10 with acute lymphoblastic leukemia, due to receive a stem cell transplant.

Ten or more counts support this clonotype. The chain is built from TRBV7-3 and TRBJ2-2, with 7 bases fitting TRBD1. After removal of 4 bases from V and 6 bases from J, the junction contained 5 bases not matched to a gene. CDR1 is SGHTA, CDR2 FQGTGA, per germline. The CDR3 contains 14 residues. CDR3 residues: CASSSGTASGELFF. As DNA, the CDR3 is TGTGCCAGCAGCTCGGGGACAGCCTCCGGGGAGCTGTTTTTT. The full variable domain, completed using reference TRBV7-3 and TRBJ2-2, is GAGVSQTPSNKVTEKGKYVELRCDPISGHTALYWYRQSLGQGPEFLIYFQGTGAADDSGLPNDRFFAVRPEGSVSTLKIQRTERGDSAVYLCASSSGTASGELFFGEGSRLTVL.

This clonotype was detected many times. For the CDR3, the DNA is TGTGCCAGCAGCCCGGGACAGGGTTTGGATGAGCAGTTCTTC. This gives the protein CASSPGQGLDEQFF. The chain links TRBV5-5 to TRBJ2-1; 9 positions agree with TRBD1. Germline assignment: CDR1 SGHKS and CDR2 YYEKEE (reference sequence). The CDR3 loop spans 14 amino acids. J lost 8 bases, V lost 4 bases, and 7 bases had no gene match.

There are many counts of this clonotype. The V call is TRBV20-1, the J call TRBJ1-5; TRBD1 might be the D (5 bases). The CDR3 runs to 14 residues. The germline gives CDR1 DFQATT, CDR2 SNEGSKA (reference sequence). V lost 6 bases to trimming and J lost 2 bases, with 14 bases between them. CDR3 bases: TGCAGTGCCCGAATTCAGGGCGGCAATCAGCCCCAGCATTTT. Its translation: CSARIQGGNQPQHF.

The sample holds a few counts of this clonotype. This clone may be a read error of a much larger clone one base away. This chain joins TRBV3-1 and TRBJ2-1; 14 bases match TRBD2. CDR3 length: 19 residues. CDR1 is LGHDT, CDR2 YNNKEL, per germline (reference sequence). The V gene end was trimmed by 8 bases and the J gene end by 0 bases; junction bases not matched to a gene: 12. CDR3 in DNA: TGTGCCAGCTGCTTTACGGGACTAGCGGGAGTCCCCTCCTACAATGAGCAGTTCTTC. It codes for CASCFTGLAGVPSYNEQFF.

To note about this clonotype: This may be a read error: a much more frequent sequence differs by one nucleotide. The J gene is TRBJ2-2, the V gene TRBV20-1; D is unclear. Trimming removed 3 bases at V and 8 bases at J, with 13 bases between. Germline lookup yields CDR1 DFQATT and CDR2 SNEGSKA (reference sequence). The CDR3 covers 13 residues. CDR3 sequence: CSASEAPLGELFF. CDR3 coding DNA: TGCAGTGCTAGTGAAGCCCCCTTGGGGGAGCTGTTTTTT.

At least ten counts were recorded for this clonotype. V gene TRBV20-1 combines with J gene TRBJ1-1; D possibly corresponds to TRBD1 (5 bases). There are 12 residues in the CDR3. CDR1 is DFQATT and CDR2 is SNEGSKA in the germline V gene (reference sequence). CDR3 amino acids: CSAKGITTEAFF. The CDR3 DNA reads TGCAGCGCGAAGGGGATAACTACTGAAGCTTTCTTT.

This clonotype was detected many times. The chain links TRBV2 to TRBJ2-7, with TRBD1 identical over 10 bases. The V segment lost 6 bases and the J segment 3 bases; nucleotides outside the gene matches: 8. The germline gives CDR1 SNHLY, CDR2 FYNNEI. The CDR3 consists of 15 residues. CDR3 sequence: CASRTGGISIYEQYF. The CDR3, as DNA: TGTGCCAGCAGGACAGGGGGCATTAGCATCTACGAGCAGTACTTC.

This clonotype was counted at least ten times. The chain couples TRBV20-1 to TRBJ1-4, with 9 bases identical to TRBD1. The ends lost 3 bases at V and 5 bases at J; junction bases unmatched: 4. In germline, CDR1 is DFQATT, CDR2 SNEGSKA (reference sequence). This CDR3 is 14 amino acids long. CDR3 in amino acids: CSASKGQGNEKLFF. CDR3 DNA: TGCAGTGCTAGTAAGGGACAGGGCAATGAAAAACTGTTTTTT.

This clonotype came up many times. The rearrangement joins TRBV29-1 to TRBJ2-1, with a possible D match to TRBD1 (5 bases). Germline V gives CDR1 SQVTM, CDR2 ANQGSEA. The V and J ends lost 7 bases and 7 bases respectively, with 17 bases between them. The CDR3 consists of 13 residues. CDR3 DNA: TGCAGCGCCTTTGCCCAGGGTGGGAATGAGCAGTTCTTC. Translation: CSAFAQGGNEQFF.

This chain links TRBV4-2 with TRBJ2-6; 7 bases are a match to TRBD2. The germline gives CDR1 LGHNA, CDR2 YNFKEQ. J gave up 0 bases and V 0 bases, and 5 bases lay outside the gene matches. The CDR3 is 18 residues long. The DNA for the CDR3 is TGTGCCAGCAGCCAAGAGGGCGGGGGAATCTCTGGGGCCAACGTCCTGACTTTC. Protein product: CASSQEGGGISGANVLTF.

In this sample, this clonotype turned up a few times. The chain carries TRBV7-2 and TRBJ1-5; 7 bases map to TRBD1. With V trimmed by 5 bases and J by 4 bases, 8 bases remained unmatched. The V gene's germline CDR1 is SGHTA and CDR2 FQGNSA. This CDR3 spans 15 amino acids. CDR3 in DNA: TGTGCCAGCAGCGACAGGGTCGGAGGGAATCAGCCCCAGCATTTT. It specifies CASSDRVGGNQPQHF.

This clonotype has a count of ten or more. This chain links TRBV20-1 with TRBJ2-7; perhaps TRBD2 as D (7 bases). Germline V gene data show CDR1 as DFQATT and CDR2 as SNEGSKA (reference sequence). The V end was cut by 3 bases, the J end by 6 bases, with 24 bases between. The CDR3 is 16 amino acids. The DNA of the CDR3 is TGCAGTGCTAGGGGGCTAGAGGGGGGGCAATCGATCGAGCAGTACTTC. Its translation is CSARGLEGGQSIEQYF.

This clonotype was found many times. V usage is TRBV29-1 and J usage is TRBJ1-3; no definite D call. CDR1 SQVTM and CDR2 ANQGSEA come from the germline V gene. V lost 5 bases to trimming and J lost 0 bases, with 2 bases between them. The CDR3 is 11 amino acids. CDR3 DNA sequence: TGCAGCGTTACCTCTGGAAACACCATATATTTT. Protein product: CSVTSGNTIYF.

The sample holds a few counts of this clonotype. The rearrangement uses TRBV18 and TRBJ2-1; D perhaps matches TRBD1 (6 bases). The CDR3 has 15 amino acids. Germline V gives CDR1 KGHSH, CDR2 LQKENI. Trimming removed 1 base at V and 5 bases at J, with 12 bases between. The CDR3 loop reads CASSPRADRNNEQFF. CDR3 coding DNA: TGTGCCAGCTCACCACGTGCTGACAGGAACAATGAGCAGTTCTTC. The whole variable domain, remainder taken from reference TRBV18 and TRBJ2-1, is NAGVMQNPRHLVRRRGQEARLRCSPMKGHSHVYWYRQLPEEGLKFMVYLQKENIIDESGMPKERFSAEFPKEGPSILRIQQVVRGDSAAYFCASSPRADRNNEQFFGPGTRLTVL.

The gene calls are TRBV20-1 and TRBJ2-3; D could derive from TRBD1 or TRBD2 (5 bases each). The CDR3 has 13 residues. Germline V gives CDR1 DFQATT, CDR2 SNEGSKA (reference sequence). The CDR3 DNA sequence: TGCAGCGGGTGGAAGGGGAGATCAGATACGCAGTATTTT. Translation: CSGWKGRSDTQYF.

J is TRBJ2-5 and V is TRBV5-1, with D perhaps matching TRBD2 (8 bases). CDR3 size: 16 residues. Germline CDR1 SGHRS, CDR2 YFSETQ. Deletions cut 4 bases from V and 2 bases from J, with 18 bases between. CDR3 nucleotides: TGCGCCAGCAGCGCCGGGAGGGGGCGAGGGCAAGAGACCCAGTACTTC. This translates into CASSAGRGRGQETQYF.

This clonotype has at least ten counts. The chain uses TRBV9 and TRBJ2-7; TRBD2 matches at 10 bases. The CDR3 is 17 amino acids. The V and J ends lost 3 bases and 0 bases, in that order; junction bases with no gene match: 9. Germline CDR1 SGDLS, CDR2 YYNGEE. The CDR3: CASSEGLAGVNSYEQYF. CDR3 bases: TGTGCCAGCAGCGAGGGGCTAGCGGGGGTGAACTCCTACGAGCAGTACTTC.

In its sample, this clonotype was seen a few times. A junction boundary mismatches the germline segment, possibly from a read error. The V and J genes are TRBV12-3 or TRBV12-4 and TRBJ2-3; 8 nucleotides align to TRBD1. The CDR3 consists of 13 residues. The CDR3 bases are TGTGCCAGCAGTTCAGCAGGGACAGGTACGCAGTATTTT. It codes for CASSSAGTGTQYF.

Many counts were recorded for this clonotype. J is TRBJ2-7 and V is TRBV20-1; weak D call: TRBD2 (6 bases). This CDR3 has 12 residues. Trimming took 3 bases from V and 5 from J, leaving 11 bases between them. In germline, CDR1 is DFQATT, CDR2 SNEGSKA (reference sequence). CDR3 coding DNA: TGCAGTGCTAGTTGGAGGGGCGACGAGCAGTACTTC. It codes for CSASWRGDEQYF.

This clonotype came up many times. The chain combines TRBV27 with TRBJ2-7; 8 bases line up with TRBD2. Germline trimming cut 5 bases from V and 5 bases from J; bases unmatched to any gene: 8. The CDR3 runs 14 residues. Germline V gives CDR1 MNHEY, CDR2 SMNVEV (reference sequence). The CDR3 protein is CASSNGAGGHEQYF. CDR3 coding DNA: TGTGCCAGCAGTAACGGGGCGGGGGGCCACGAGCAGTACTTC.

This clonotype was picked up many times. The chain uses TRBV2 and TRBJ2-1; D unresolved. The CDR3 is 14 residues long. The V gene's germline CDR1 is SNHLY and CDR2 FYNNEI. Trimming stripped 6 bases from V and 3 bases from J, with 12 bases between. The CDR3 spells CASSPEWGYNEQFF. CDR3 bases: TGTGCCAGCAGCCCAGAGTGGGGCTACAATGAGCAGTTCTTC.

This clonotype was recorded many times. The CDR3 sequence is CASSGERPYEQYF. DNA for the CDR3: TGTGCCAGCAGCGGGGAAAGGCCCTACGAGCAGTACTTC. The chain carries TRBV27 and TRBJ2-7; tentatively, D is TRBD2 (5 bases). Trimming took off 6 bases at V and 2 bases at J, with 11 bases between the two ends. CDR1 MNHEY and CDR2 SMNVEV come from the germline V gene (reference sequence). The CDR3 has 13 amino acids.

With respect to this clonotype: A clone one base away is much larger, so this may be a read error. No conserved phenylalanine or tryptophan ends this CDR3, so it is likely a read error. The genes are TRBV28 and TRBJ2-7, with TRBD2 matching 9 bases. Losses at the gene ends were 5 bases for V and 2 bases for J; bases not matched to a gene: 10. The V gene's germline CDR1 is MDHEN and CDR2 SYDVKM. CDR3 length: 16 residues. CDR3 sequence (DNA): TGTGCCAGCAGTCTACGGGGAGCGGGAGGACCCTACGAGCAGTACTCC. Its translation is CASSLRGAGGPYEQYS.

This clonotype appeared many times. This CDR3 reads CASSSSVTNTGELFF. In nucleotides, the CDR3 is TGTGCCAGCAGCTCTAGCGTCACGAACACCGGGGAGCTGTTTTTT. This rearrangement joins TRBV5-5 to TRBJ2-2; tentatively, D is TRBD2 (6 bases). The ends were cut back, 3 bases at V and 0 bases at J, with 9 bases in the middle. From germline, CDR1 is SGHKS and CDR2 YYEKEE (reference sequence). The CDR3 runs to 15 residues.

This clonotype has at least ten counts. This chain connects TRBV7-2 to TRBJ2-1; D could derive from TRBD1 or TRBD2 (5 bases each). The CDR3 contains 15 residues. Trimming left V 5 bases short and J 5 bases short, with 16 bases between. Per germline, CDR1 SGHTA and CDR2 FQGNSA. This CDR3 is CASSPRGRVNNEQFF. DNA of the CDR3: TGTGCCAGCAGCCCCCGGGGCAGGGTGAACAATGAGCAGTTCTTC.

There are many counts of this clonotype. The CDR3 DNA sequence: TGTGCCAGCAGTAACCAGCGCCGTCCCGATACGCAGTATTTT. Its protein is CASSNQRRPDTQYF. The chain combines TRBV27 with TRBJ2-3, with D hard to call. The ends were cut back, 5 bases at V and 6 bases at J, with 15 bases in the middle. From germline, CDR1 is MNHEY and CDR2 SMNVEV (reference sequence). The CDR3 contains 14 residues.

This clonotype was seen repeatedly, ten times or more. The chain couples TRBV7-2 to TRBJ2-7; the D call may be TRBD1 or TRBD2 (5 bases each). V lost 8 bases and J lost 0, with 8 bases in between. The germline V gene has CDR1 SGHTA and CDR2 FQGNSA. This CDR3 is 12 amino acids long. The CDR3 nucleotides are TGTGCCAGCCGAGGGGTCTCCTACGAGCAGTACTTC. This codes for CASRGVSYEQYF.

This clonotype showed up many times. The J gene is TRBJ1-5, the V gene TRBV9, with a weak D call TRBD1 (6 bases). Germline V gene lookup returns CDR1 SGDLS and CDR2 YYNGEE. The germline V and J ends were trimmed by 5 bases and 0 bases, with 12 bases remaining between them. CDR3 length: 15 amino acids. The CDR3 bases are TGTGCCAGCAGTGAGACAGGAAATAGCAATCAGCCCCAGCATTTT. Residues: CASSETGNSNQPQHF. The full variable domain, in which reference TRBV9 and TRBJ1-5 provide the parts outside the CDR3, is DSGVTQTPKHLITATGQRVTLRCSPRSGDLSVYWYQQSLDQGLQFLIQYYNGEERAKGNILERFSAQQFPDLHSELNLSSLELGDSALYFCASSETGNSNQPQHFGDGTRLSIL.

This clonotype was seen many times. The chain uses TRBV6-5 and TRBJ2-7; D possibly corresponds to TRBD1 (5 bases). Germline lookup yields CDR1 MNHEY and CDR2 SVGAGI. V lost 4 bases to trimming and J lost 3 bases, with 13 bases between them. CDR3 length equals 14 residues. CDR3 amino acids: CASSSQGKDYEQYF. The CDR3 DNA sequence: TGTGCCAGCAGTTCGCAGGGAAAGGACTACGAGCAGTACTTC.

This clonotype was found a few times. CDR3 DNA: TGCGCCAGCAGTCAGTGGGGGGACCACCAAGAGACCCAGTACTTC. Its translation: CASSQWGDHQETQYF. J is TRBJ2-5 and V is TRBV4-1, with a tentative D call TRBD2 (6 bases). V was clipped by 6 bases and J by 0 bases, with 14 bases between them. The CDR3 loop spans 15 amino acids. CDR1 is MGHRA and CDR2 is YSYEKL in the germline V gene.

The J gene is TRBJ2-3, the V gene TRBV24-1; 11 nucleotides align to TRBD2. The junction had 4 bases not matched to a gene; V was cut back by 7 bases and J by 2 bases. The CDR3 loop spans 15 amino acids. CDR1 KGHDR and CDR2 SFDVKD come from the germline V gene. CDR3 loop: CATSPGLADTDTQYF. CDR3 DNA sequence: TGTGCCACCAGCCCGGGACTAGCGGACACAGATACGCAGTATTTT.